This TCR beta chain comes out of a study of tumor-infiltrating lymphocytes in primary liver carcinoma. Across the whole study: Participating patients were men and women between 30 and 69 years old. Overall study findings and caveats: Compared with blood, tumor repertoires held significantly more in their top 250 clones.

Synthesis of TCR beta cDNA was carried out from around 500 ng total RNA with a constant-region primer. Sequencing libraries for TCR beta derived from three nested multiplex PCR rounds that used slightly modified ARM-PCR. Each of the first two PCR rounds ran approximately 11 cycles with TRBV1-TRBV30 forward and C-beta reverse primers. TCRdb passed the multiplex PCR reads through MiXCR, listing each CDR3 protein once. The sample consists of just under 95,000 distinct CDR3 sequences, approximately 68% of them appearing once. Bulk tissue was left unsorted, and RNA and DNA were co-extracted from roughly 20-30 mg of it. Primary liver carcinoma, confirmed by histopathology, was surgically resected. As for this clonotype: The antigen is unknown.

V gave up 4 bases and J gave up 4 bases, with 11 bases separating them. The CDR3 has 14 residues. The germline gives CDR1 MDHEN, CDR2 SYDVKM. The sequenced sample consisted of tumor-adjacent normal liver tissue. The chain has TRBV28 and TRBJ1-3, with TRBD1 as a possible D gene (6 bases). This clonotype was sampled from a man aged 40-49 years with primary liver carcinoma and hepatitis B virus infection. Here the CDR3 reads CASSSGQRGNTIYF. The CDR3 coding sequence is TGTGCCAGCAGTTCTGGACAGAGGGGAAACACCATATATTTT. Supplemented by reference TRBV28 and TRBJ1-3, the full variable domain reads DVKVTQSSRYLVKRTGEKVFLECVQDMDHENMFWYRQDPGLGLRLIYFSYDVKMKEKGDIPEGYSVSREKKERFSLILESASTNQTSMYLCASSSGQRGNTIYFGEGSWLTVV.